This T cell receptor beta chain is drawn from a study of blood T cell repertoires in COVID-19 (dated by TCRdb to the early 2020s). Concerning the study at large: Collaborator samples came from the United States, Italy and Spain and covered acute and convalescent phases of COVID-19. HLA class I and class II types, where available, came from metadata supplied by the sample provider rather than from assay-based typing. Samples were obtained from the ongoing ImmuneRACE study (first 160 participants) and from about 1,300 subjects provided by 6 global collaborators. The repertoires were made available in a free public database intended to serve as a resource for research on the immune response to SARS-CoV-2. Sample metadata almost always included a de-identified subject ID, COVID-19 status, age in years and sex. The material from the prospective study consisted of cDNA or gDNA derived from T cells, B-cell-depleted T cells, or PBMCs. Deeply sampled blood TCRbeta repertoires from subjects exposed to, actively infected with, or recovered from COVID-19 were included in the dataset.

V lost 5 bases and J lost 5 bases; the stretch between them is 12 bases long. CDR1 and CDR2, looked up from the germline V gene, are SGHTA and FQGTGA. There are 13 amino acids in the CDR3, from cysteine to phenylalanine inclusive. Left in the record is the CDR3 DNA by itself, 39 bases read in frame from the first base. Beyond this particular receptor, the publication reports: How much clinical and demographic metadata was included differed by source and by participant, and the metadata was provided uncurated.

One collaborating source in Seattle enrolled patients during active infection and followed them longitudinally through the course of disease. Whole blood was collected in K2EDTA tubes by collaborating institutions according to the institutions' own protocols. For TCRbeta analysis, collaborators shipped samples as frozen whole blood, isolated PBMCs, or DNA extracted from either of those sample types. The immunoSEQ Assay, a bias-controlled multiplex PCR, was used to amplify TCRbeta CDR3 regions from genomic DNA. As for the original processing: Nucleated cell counts per sample were estimated from amplification of reference gene primers within the assay. Sequence reads were collapsed and filtered to measure the absolute abundance of every unique TCRbeta CDR3 rearrangement. For each sample, productive Simpson clonality was calculated as the square root of Simpson's diversity index across productive rearrangements. Sourced from immuneACCESS, this table was stored by TCRdb with only in-frame sequences that have V and J called. A share of the clones is absent; for the studies checked, an unresolved V gene accounts for under half, and the remainder has no known explanation. The D gene and trimming were derived from the DNA, and the V and J assignments and clone size from that table. The sample table records 130,000 to 150,000 clones; 70% to 90% of these occur just once. The ten largest clonotypes hold about 8% of the sample.

A few counts support this clone. Its antigen is not yet known. The input lacks base qualities; no much larger clone sits a single base away. This clonotype was obtained from a woman aged 55-69 years with COVID-19, enrolled during active disease. The chain couples TRBV7-3 to TRBJ1-1; no D gene can be assigned with confidence. Sequenced input: peripheral blood. CDR3 sequence: CASSLYPGTEAFF. The sequenced DNA is TGTGCCAGCAGCCTTTACCCAGGAACTGAAGCTTTCTTT.